This is a list of T cell receptor beta chains from one sample in a study of spatial heterogeneity in lung cancer. TCRdb itself ran the 5' RACE reads through MiXCR, one entry per CDR3 protein. The table includes 110,000 or so distinct CDR3 sequences, 11% detected once. The specimen comprised PBMCs, sampled at follow-up. All receptors come from a female donor with early-stage non-small cell lung cancer. Both conserved end residues are part of each CDR3. The D gene is left open where the match is weak. Expanded clones get a size class; other rows say once, few or many, or leave the size out.

many,TRBD1,TRBJ1-6,15,TRBV28,CASTQTGLGNSPLHF,TGTGCCAGCACCCAGACAGGGTTGGGTAATTCACCCCTCCACTTT
-,-,TRBJ2-4,13,TRBV28,CASSFGLQNIQYF,TGTGCCAGCAGTTTTGGGCTTCAAAACATTCAGTACTTC
-,TRBD1,TRBJ1-6,15,TRBV12-3/TRBV12-4,CASSLTGEGNSPLHF,TGTGCCAGCAGTTTAACAGGGGAAGGAAATTCACCCCTCCACTTT
many,-,TRBJ2-1,16,TRBV7-9,CASSSAWVPGYNEQFF,TGTGCCAGCAGCTCGGCCTGGGTTCCGGGGTACAATGAGCAGTTCTTC
-,TRBD2,TRBJ2-1,15,TRBV20-1,CSARDDLAVYNEQFF,TGCAGTGCTAGAGATGACCTAGCGGTGTACAATGAGCAGTTCTTC
few,-,TRBJ1-6,15,TRBV28,CASSLEQVTNSPLHF,TGTGCCAGCAGTTTAGAACAAGTGACGAATTCACCCCTCCACTTT
-,-,TRBJ1-6,15,TRBV20-1,CSARDYQKGSSPLHF,TGCAGTGCTCGGGACTACCAGAAAGGCAGTTCACCCCTCCACTTT
few,TRBD1,TRBJ1-3,13,TRBV29-1,CSVETGLGNTIYF,TGCAGCGTTGAGACAGGGCTAGGAAACACCATATATTTT
-,-,TRBJ1-1,13,TRBV19,CASSMPRATEAFF,TGTGCCAGTAGTATGCCCAGGGCCACTGAAGCTTTCTTT
-,-,TRBJ2-1,14,TRBV6-1,CASYFGGAYNEQFF,TGTGCCAGCTACTTTGGGGGCGCATACAATGAGCAGTTCTTC
-,-,TRBJ1-1,14,TRBV2,CASNRQAANTEAFF,TGTGCCAGTAACCGACAGGCGGCGAACACTGAAGCTTTCTTT
few,TRBD2,TRBJ2-3,16,TRBV6-1,CASSLRLAGGPDTQYF,TGTGCCAGCAGTCTACGACTAGCGGGAGGGCCAGATACGCAGTATTTT
-,TRBD1,TRBJ2-1,14,TRBV28,CASSRDRIYNEQFF,TGTGCCAGCAGCCGGGACAGGATTTACAATGAGCAGTTCTTC
-,-,TRBJ2-5,14,TRBV19,CASSMRLQSETQYF,TGTGCCAGTAGTATGAGGTTGCAGTCAGAGACCCAGTACTTC
-,-,TRBJ2-1,15,TRBV7-9,CASSLRGNIYNEQFF,TGTGCCAGCAGCTTACGCGGAAATATTTACAATGAGCAGTTCTTC
-,-,TRBJ1-1,16,TRBV5-1,CASSMGGTTGNTEAFF,TGCGCCAGCAGCATGGGGGGCACGACAGGGAACACTGAAGCTTTCTTT
many,-,TRBJ1-4,15,TRBV11-2,CASSETRAANEKLFF,TGTGCCAGCAGCGAAACACGGGCGGCTAATGAAAAACTGTTTTTT
few,TRBD2,TRBJ2-5,16,TRBV5-1,CASSPAGTSGQETQYF,TGCGCCAGCAGCCCCGCGGGGACTAGCGGACAAGAGACCCAGTACTTC
few,-,TRBJ2-2,16,TRBV4-3,CASSQVSGVLTGELFF,TGCGCCAGCAGCCAAGTTTCGGGAGTGCTTACCGGGGAGCTGTTTTTT
many,-,TRBJ2-1,15,TRBV5-5,CASSLTQSSYNEQFF,TGTGCCAGCAGCTTGACCCAGAGCTCCTACAATGAGCAGTTCTTC
few,TRBD1,TRBJ2-2,15,TRBV10-1,CASSPGQIHTGELFF,TGCGCCAGCAGCCCGGGACAGATCCACACCGGGGAGCTGTTTTTT
-,-,TRBJ2-4,14,TRBV19,CASSEQGGSNIQYF,TGTGCCAGTAGTGAACAGGGTGGATCGAACATTCAGTACTTC
many,-,TRBJ2-2,20,TRBV4-1,CASRTGTGVLGKGGTGELFF,TGCGCCAGCAGGACCGGAACGGGGGTCCTGGGAAAGGGCGGCACCGGGGAGCTGTTTTTT
few,-,TRBJ2-5,14,TRBV19,CASSTYRDQETQYF,TGTGCCAGTAGTACCTACAGGGACCAAGAGACCCAGTACTTC